A single T cell receptor (beta chain) is shown here with its context. No antigen is known for it. No much larger clone is present one base from it, and per-base qualities are unavailable. The sample has other DNA sequences that encode this CDR3 too. Each collaborating institution followed its own protocols to collect whole blood in K2EDTA tubes. Collaborator samples were shipped for TCRbeta analysis as frozen whole blood, isolated PBMCs, or DNA extracted from either sample type. The immunoSEQ Assay, a bias-controlled multiplex PCR, was used to amplify TCRbeta CDR3 regions from genomic DNA. Under the source paper's analysis protocol: The number of nucleated cells in each sample was estimated from the amplification of reference gene primers within the assay. To quantify the absolute abundance of each unique TCRbeta CDR3 rearrangement, sequence reads were collapsed and filtered. Productive Simpson clonality was computed per sample as the square root of Simpson's diversity index over productive rearrangements. This is the immuneACCESS table as TCRdb keeps it, with only in-frame sequences that have V and J called. A part of the clones is gone; compared with another copy, unresolved V genes explain less than half, and the rest is unexplained. The DNA was the basis for D and trimming; V, J and clone size are from that table. The sample table holds approximately 100,000 clones, of which roughly nine tenths were seen once. 17% of the sample goes to the ten largest clones.

The sample comes from a study of blood T cell repertoires in COVID-19 (dated by TCRdb to the early 2020s). Study-level background: The collaborator samples originated in the United States, Italy and Spain and spanned the acute and convalescent phases of COVID-19. Deeply sampled blood TCRbeta repertoires from subjects exposed to, actively infected with, or recovered from COVID-19 were included in the dataset. Sample metadata almost always included a de-identified subject ID, COVID-19 status, age in years and sex. Samples came from the ongoing ImmuneRACE study (first 160 participants) plus 1,254 subjects from 6 global collaborators. HLA class I and class II types, where available, came from metadata supplied by the sample provider rather than from assay-based typing. The material from the prospective study consisted of cDNA or gDNA derived from T cells, B-cell-depleted T cells, or PBMCs. The repertoires were released in a freely available public database intended as a resource for research on the immune response to SARS-CoV-2.

For this chain, trimming is 0 bases at the V end and 5 bases at the J end, and the number of junction bases without a gene match is 3. There are 14 amino acids in the CDR3, from cysteine to phenylalanine inclusive. The CDR3 DNA has 42 bases and is translated from base 1. CDR1 is given as MNHEY and CDR2 as SVGAGI, both from the germline V gene. Findings and caveats that apply to the study as a whole: The quantity of clinical and demographic metadata differed by source and by participant and was supplied without curation.

The source material was peripheral blood. The chain was built from TRBV6-5 and TRBJ1-1; 7 junctional bases match TRBD1. This receptor was taken from a man aged 45-65 years with acute or convalescent COVID-19. The base sequence is TGTGCCAGCAGTTACTCGGGCAGGGGGACTGAAGCTTTCTTT. It codes for CASSYSGRGTEAFF.